This T cell receptor beta chain came from a study of shared clonotypes between healthy human individuals. Study overall: Donors had three CD4 naive, three CD4 memory, two CD8 naive and one CD8 memory plate apiece. Notes on the study in general: Estimated richness values were generally larger in naive subsets than in memory subsets. Naive CD4 clonotypes overlapped across several donors at about 5.3%.

Terminally differentiated effector memory CD45RA+ cells were excluded from the naive CD8 cells, which were CD45RO-negative and positively selected for CCR7. None of the donors, who were healthy HIV-negative adults, had recently had acute infections or vaccinations. Clones were read by immunoSEQ multiplex PCR, and TCRdb kept only the in-frame ones, dropping some. The sample has about 2.2 million clones, approximately 94% seen once; the top ten hold 1.5% to 2%. This clone came up once. What it recognizes is unknown. Input material: naive CD8+ T cells from PBMCs. This clonotype was sampled from a man aged 18 to 30 in good health. Some clones in this sample may be carry-over from other donors' samples.

CDR3 in amino acids: CASSLITTGANVLTF. The CDR3 DNA is TGTGCCAGCAGCTTAATTACAACTGGGGCCAACGTCCTGACTTTC. This rearrangement joins TRBV7-3 to TRBJ2-6; D remains ambiguous. V lost 1 base, J lost 2 bases, and 6 bases lay in between. Germline V gene lookup returns CDR1 SGHTA and CDR2 FQGTGA. The CDR3 contains 15 residues. The full variable domain, in which reference TRBV7-3 and TRBJ2-6 provide the parts outside the CDR3, is GAGVSQTPSNKVTEKGKYVELRCDPISGHTALYWYRQSLGQGPEFLIYFQGTGAADDSGLPNDRFFAVRPEGSVSTLKIQRTERGDSAVYLCASSLITTGANVLTFGAGSRLTVL.